This record looks at one TCR beta chain sequence and its context. This CDR3 spans 14 amino acids. V lost 0 bases to trimming and J lost 6 bases, with 10 bases between them. Germline lookup yields CDR1 SGHRS and CDR2 YFSETQ. The sample belongs to a study of blood T cell repertoires in COVID-19. Background on the study: Specimens from acute and convalescent COVID-19 originated in the United States, Italy and Spain. In each case, the material was cDNA or gDNA derived from T cells, B-cell-depleted T cells, or PBMCs.

Authors' data handling: Quantification of nucleated cells was approximated via reference gene primer amplification. Sequencing used immunoSEQ multiplex PCR; TCRdb keeps in-frame clones, though not all of them. Clone size and V and J calls were adopted from that table, with D and trimming inferred from the DNA. The top ten clones hold under 2% of a sample with under 200,000 clones, about 88% of them seen once. The chain joins TRBV5-1 to TRBJ2-1; D gene uncertain. What was sequenced was peripheral blood. The source of this sequence is a man between 18 and 29 years old with active or convalescent COVID-19. For the CDR3, the DNA is TGCGCCAGCAGCTTGGAGGCGACTGGCAATGAGCAGTTCTTC. Translated: CASSLEATGNEQFF. Full variable domain (outside the CDR3, taken from reference TRBV5-1 and TRBJ2-1): KAGVTQTPRYLIKTRGQQVTLSCSPISGHRSVSWYQQTPGQGLQFLFEYFSETQRNKGNFPGRFSGRQFSNSRSEMNVSTLELGDSALYLCASSLEATGNEQFFGPGTRLTVL.